The T cell receptor (beta chain) under discussion was sequenced for a study of read filtering for tumor transcriptome and immune sequencing. Study background: Mean patient age was roughly 61 years, range about 47 to 85; 16 to 20 male, some 15 female. IR-seq gave about 4.05 to 11 million TCR reads per sample; RNA-seq gave roughly 80 to 1273.

This library used roughly 400 ng RNA and molecular barcoded adaptors spanning alpha/delta and beta/gamma chains. Via MiXCR, TCRdb re-called the reads, giving one row per CDR3 protein. The table lists fewer than 150,000 distinct CDR3 sequences, approximately 12% of them singletons. This clonotype has at least ten counts. One end of the junction fails to match germline, which may point to a read error. The CDR3 covers 15 residues. Per germline, CDR1 KGHSH and CDR2 LQKENI. The rearrangement uses TRBV18 and TRBJ1-1; 8 bases align to TRBD1. The sequence came from a donor aged 40 or older with multiple myeloma. Sequences were obtained from a population of CD138-negative cells sorted from bone marrow. The CDR3 sequence is CASSPDRGFGTKAFF. The CDR3 nucleotides are TGTGCCAGCTCACCCGACAGGGGATTTGGCACTAAAGCTTTCTTT. The full variable domain, in which reference TRBV18 and TRBJ1-1 provide the parts outside the CDR3, is NAGVMQNPRHLVRRRGQEARLRCSPMKGHSHVYWYRQLPEEGLKFMVYLQKENIIDESGMPKERFSAEFPKEGPSILRIQQVVRGDSAAYFCASSPDRGFGTKAFFGQGTRLTVV.